This T cell receptor (beta chain) originates from a study of shared clonotypes between healthy human individuals. As for the study in general: The people who gave samples were a couple of women and three men aged 18 to 49.

The DNA input per sorted-subset replicate PCR was 150 to 200 ng, corresponding to 25,000 to 30,000 T cell genomes. Method: immunoSEQ multiplex PCR; TCRdb's copy keeps in-frame clones and lacks some. Of about 2.4 million clones in the sample, around nine tenths were seen once. Regarding this clone: Its target is unknown.

There are 13 residues in the CDR3. Trimming pared 3 bases from V and 4 bases from J, leaving 7 bases between. Per germline, CDR1 MNHEY and CDR2 SMNVEV (reference sequence). Recent vaccinations or acute infections were absent in the healthy HIV-negative adult donors. Study-wide findings and caveats: Large depth notwithstanding, sorted-subset sequencing proved incomplete by rarefaction.

The source of this sequence is a man younger than 30 in good health. This sequence joins TRBV27 and TRBJ1-5; D not resolved. The sample taken for sequencing was naive CD4+ T cells sorted from blood. Subset defined: CD45RA+ positively selected. The CDR3 here is CASSFHGNQPQHF. CDR3 DNA: TGTGCCAGCAGTTTTCACGGGAATCAGCCCCAGCATTTT.